The next 11 T cell receptor beta chains were all read from a single sample in a study of blood T cell repertoires in COVID-19. The repertoire was sequenced with immunoSEQ multiplex PCR; TCRdb's copy has only in-frame clones and lacks some. The sample records under 85,000 clones, approximately 80% being singletons. Sequencing was carried out using peripheral blood. These TCRs come from a man aged 50 to 59 with COVID-19, enrolled during active disease.

V gene TRBV14 combines with J gene TRBJ1-6; 11 bases are shared with TRBD1. Looked up from germline, CDR1 is SGHDN and CDR2 is FVKESK. The V and J ends lost 4 bases and 7 bases, in that order; junction bases with no gene match: 3. The CDR3 runs to 15 residues. The CDR3 nucleotides are TGTGCCAGCAGCCCACGGACAGGGGGCAATTCACCCCTCCACTTT. It translates to CASSPRTGGNSPLHF. Together with reference TRBV14 and TRBJ1-6, the CDR3 gives the full variable domain: EAGVTQFPSHSVIEKGQTVTLRCDPISGHDNLYWYRRVMGKEIKFLLHFVKESKQDESGMPNNRFLAERTGGTYSTLKVQPAELEDSGVYFCASSPRTGGNSPLHFGNGTRLTVT.

The chain combines TRBV2 with TRBJ1-2; D perhaps matches TRBD1 (6 bases). Germline values: CDR1 SNHLY, CDR2 FYNNEI. Trimming removed 6 bases from V and 7 bases from J, with 21 bases in between. The CDR3 length is 15 residues. The CDR3 here is CASRNRDGTQSGYTF. In DNA, the CDR3 is TGTGCCAGCAGAAACAGGGATGGGACCCAGAGTGGCTACACCTTC.

The chain recombines TRBV7-6 with TRBJ2-3; TRBD2 is a possible D gene (6 bases). In germline, CDR1 is SGHVS, CDR2 FNYEAQ. The CDR3 totals 15 residues. Trimming removed 2 bases at V and 4 bases at J, with 13 bases between. The CDR3 bases are TGTGCCAGCAGCTTAACGGGGGAGTGGTCAGATACGCAGTATTTT. Protein product: CASSLTGEWSDTQYF.

This clone came up once. The V call is TRBV5-8, the J call TRBJ2-3; D uncertain. V lost 0 bases and J lost 1, with 9 bases in between. Germline values: CDR1 SGHTS, CDR2 YDEGEE. The CDR3 consists of 15 residues. The CDR3 protein is CASSLAVLRTDTQYF. The DNA for the CDR3 is TGTGCCAGCAGCTTGGCGGTTCTTCGCACAGATACGCAGTATTTT.

This sequence joins TRBV15 and TRBJ2-2; weak D call: TRBD1 (5 bases). CDR1 is LNHNV and CDR2 is YYDKDF in the germline V gene (reference sequence). V lost 1 base and J 0 bases, leaving 9 bases between the germline ends. The CDR3 is 16 amino acids. The CDR3 DNA sequence: TGTGCCACCAGCAGAGGGGTGACAGCGAACACCGGGGAGCTGTTTTTT. Translating gives CATSRGVTANTGELFF.

The rearrangement links TRBV7-3 to TRBJ2-3; 10 bases agree with TRBD2. This CDR3 contains 14 residues. The J segment lost 12 bases and the V segment lost 1 base, leaving 7 bases of the junction unmatched. Germline values: CDR1 SGHTA, CDR2 FQGTGA. This CDR3 is CASSLSGLAGDQYF. The CDR3 coding sequence is TGTGCCAGCAGCTTAAGTGGCCTAGCGGGAGATCAGTATTTT.

V gene TRBV5-8 combines with J gene TRBJ1-5, with 7 bases lining up with TRBD1. The CDR3 loop spans 13 amino acids. The junction had 5 bases not matched to a gene; V was cut back by 3 bases and J by 8 bases. The germline V gene encodes CDR1 SGHTS and CDR2 YDEGEE. This CDR3 reads CASSSIQGKPQHF. CDR3 sequence (DNA): TGTGCCAGCAGCTCGATACAGGGGAAGCCCCAGCATTTT.

The V call is TRBV30, the J call TRBJ1-5; D might be TRBD1 (5 bases). CDR1 and CDR2 from the germline V gene are GTSNPN and SVGIG (reference sequence). The length of the CDR3 is 15 residues. Between the trimmed V and J ends, which lost 8 bases and 1 base, there was a span of 18 bases. The CDR3 DNA reads TGTGCCCTGCATTGGGGCGTTATAAGCAATCAGCCCCAGCATTTT. It specifies CALHWGVISNQPQHF. Together with reference TRBV30 and TRBJ1-5, the CDR3 gives the full variable domain: SQTIHQWPATLVQPVGSPLSLECTVEGTSNPNLYWYRQAAGRGLQLLFYSVGIGQISSEVPQNLSASRPQDRQFILSSKKLLLSDSGFYLCALHWGVISNQPQHFGDGTRLSIL.

The V and J genes are TRBV2 and TRBJ2-5; 12 positions match TRBD2. The V segment lost 2 bases and the J segment 5 bases; nucleotides outside the gene matches: 9. This CDR3 has 17 amino acids. Germline V gene sequence: CDR1 SNHLY, CDR2 FYNNEI. CDR3 region: CASSESVGLAGGETQYF. CDR3 DNA sequence: TGTGCCAGCAGTGAAAGCGTAGGCCTAGCGGGGGGGGAGACCCAGTACTTC.

This chain links TRBV9 with TRBJ1-1; D perhaps matches TRBD1 (5 bases). The CDR3 is made up of 13 amino acids. The ends were cut back, 6 bases at V and 7 bases at J, with 16 bases in the middle. The V gene's germline CDR1 is SGDLS and CDR2 YYNGEE. CDR3 sequence: CASNSGEDYEAFF. The CDR3 bases are TGTGCCAGCAATTCGGGGGAGGACTATGAAGCTTTCTTT.

In its sample, this clone was seen once. This chain links TRBV6-5 with TRBJ2-7, with D perhaps TRBD1 (6 bases). The germline gives CDR1 MNHEY, CDR2 SVGAGI. The CDR3 totals 14 residues. V shed 4 bases and J shed 2 bases, with 12 bases lying between them. CDR3 coding DNA: TGTGCCAGCAGTTTAGACAGGTCTACCTACGAGCAGTACTTC. Translating it yields CASSLDRSTYEQYF.